This T cell receptor beta chain came from a study of blood T cell repertoires in COVID-19. Study as a whole: Sites across the United States, Italy and Spain contributed samples from acute and convalescent COVID-19. Nucleic acid was either cDNA or gDNA, and it came from T cells, B-cell-depleted T cells, or PBMCs.

Sequencing used immunoSEQ multiplex PCR; TCRdb keeps in-frame clones, though not all of them. The sample records under 400,000 clones, around 87% being singletons. The CDR3 totals 14 residues. V was shortened by 6 bases and J by 6 bases, with 18 bases between the two germline ends. Germline V lookup: CDR1 MNHEY, CDR2 SVGAGI. Enrolment of Seattle patients took place during active infection, and they were followed longitudinally. The TCR comes from a woman aged 25 to 39 with COVID-19, enrolled during active disease. The sequenced sample consisted of peripheral blood. The gene calls are TRBV6-5 and TRBJ2-7; maybe TRBD1 (7 bases). The CDR3 DNA is TGTGCCAGCAGCCAACAGGGGACTTCAGGCGAGCAGTACTTC. Translating gives CASSQQGTSGEQYF.